Listed here are 21 T cell receptor beta chains from one sample, sequenced in a study of T-cell reconstitution after alpha-beta-depleted transplantation in children. Whole-study findings and limits: Reported findings indicate that, about two months after transplant, alpha-beta T cells came from several hundred expanded clones, which were derived from non-depleted graft cells.

During its preparation, the TCRbeta library received unique molecular identifiers. Via MiXCR, TCRdb re-called the PCR reads, giving one row per CDR3 protein. The table includes tens of thousands of distinct CDR3 sequences, under 8% detected once. Antigen specificity for these receptors is unknown. Here the sequenced sample was peripheral blood, taken 60 days after TCRalphabeta/CD19-depleted stem cell transplant. The receptors were gathered from a child in the first two years of life who had a stem cell transplant for acute myeloid leukemia, so the T cells may come from the graft donor.

The table lists this clonotype with many counts. The chain is built from TRBV7-9 and TRBJ2-3; 7 nucleotides agree with TRBD1. From germline, CDR1 is SEHNR and CDR2 FQNEAQ (reference sequence). The CDR3 extends over 15 amino acids. J was trimmed by 1 base and V by 3 bases; bases with no gene match: 4. The CDR3 nucleotides are TGTGCCAGCAGCTTCGAGGGGGCCCGCACAGATACGCAGTATTTT. Amino acids: CASSFEGARTDTQYF.

In its sample, this clonotype was seen many times. V and J are TRBV4-3 and TRBJ2-1, with 7 bases that match TRBD2. The V gene's germline CDR1 is LGHNA and CDR2 YSLEER. Trimming cost V 0 bases and J 8 bases; bases outside gene matches: 7. The CDR3 length is 15 residues. The CDR3 loop is CASSQDTGRRDEQFF. The CDR3 nucleotides read TGCGCCAGCAGCCAAGATACCGGGAGGAGGGATGAGCAGTTCTTC.

This clonotype was counted between two and nine times. As DNA, the CDR3 is TGTGCCAGCAGTCTCCAACTTGTCCCGGGACAGAACACTGAAGCTTTCTTT. It translates to CASSLQLVPGQNTEAFF. The chain carries TRBV12-3 or TRBV12-4 and TRBJ1-1; tentatively, D is TRBD1 (6 bases). The CDR3 totals 17 residues. V was shortened by 5 bases and J by 1 base, with 20 bases between the two germline ends.

V gene TRBV4-3 combines with J gene TRBJ2-7; possible D gene TRBD2, 5 bases. Germline V gene lookup returns CDR1 LGHNA and CDR2 YSLEER. V was cut by 0 bases and J by 5 bases, with 8 bases left in between. The CDR3 covers 13 residues. In nucleotides, the CDR3 is TGCGCCAGCAGCCAAGACGGGCGGGACGAGCAGTACTTC. Its translation: CASSQDGRDEQYF.

This clonotype was observed at least ten times. This chain joins TRBV15 and TRBJ2-3; either TRBD1 or TRBD2 may fit D (5 bases each). CDR3 length: 14 amino acids. V was trimmed by 7 bases and J by 1 base, leaving 12 bases between them. CDR1 and CDR2 from the germline V gene are LNHNV and YYDKDF (reference sequence). CDR3 loop: CATTRGTRTDTQYF. The CDR3 nucleotides are TGTGCCACCACCCGAGGGACGCGCACAGATACGCAGTATTTT. Together with reference TRBV15 and TRBJ2-3, the CDR3 gives the full variable domain: DAMVIQNPRYQVTQFGKPVTLSCSQTLNHNVMYWYQQKSSQAPKLLFHYYDKDFNNEADTPDNFQSRRPNTSFCFLDIRSPGLGDTAMYLCATTRGTRTDTQYFGPGTRLTVL.

The table lists this clonotype with many counts. The chain combines TRBV7-2 with TRBJ2-3, with 7 bases identical to TRBD1. This CDR3 has 16 amino acids. Germline loops: CDR1 SGHTA, CDR2 FQGNSA. J lost 0 bases, V lost 3 bases, and 6 bases had no gene match. The CDR3 nucleotides are TGTGCCAGCAGCTTTATCCGGGACAGCAGCACAGATACGCAGTATTTT. Its protein is CASSFIRDSSTDTQYF.

This clonotype was observed many times. This sequence joins TRBV2 and TRBJ2-7; D gene uncertain. Trimming removed 7 bases at V and 9 bases at J, with 10 bases between. The CDR3 runs 10 residues. Germline values: CDR1 SNHLY, CDR2 FYNNEI. The CDR3 spells CASKTQGQYF. The CDR3 DNA follows: TGTGCCAGCAAGACCCAAGGGCAGTACTTC.

This clonotype was detected a few times. As DNA, the CDR3 is TGTGCCAGCTCACCCTACGGGCACAACACCGGGGAGCTGTTTTTT. It translates to CASSPYGHNTGELFF. This chain links TRBV18 with TRBJ2-2; the D is unclear. V was shortened by 3 bases and J by 2 bases, with 10 bases between the two germline ends. In germline, CDR1 is KGHSH, CDR2 LQKENI. The CDR3 sequence is 15 residues long.

Many counts were recorded for this clonotype. This sequence joins TRBV20-1 and TRBJ2-3; 12 bases fit TRBD2. The CDR3 sequence is 15 residues long. Trimming cost V 6 bases and J 15 bases; bases outside gene matches: 19. Germline CDR1 is DFQATT and CDR2 is SNEGSKA (reference sequence). In DNA, the CDR3 is TGCAGTGCGAACGGGTGGGAGACTAGCGGGGGCTCCATCTATTTT. It specifies CSANGWETSGGSIYF.

This clonotype was counted ten times or more. V gene TRBV29-1 combines with J gene TRBJ2-7; the D gene is possibly TRBD2 (6 bases). The CDR3 loop spans 10 amino acids. Per the germline V gene, CDR1 is SQVTM and CDR2 is ANQGSEA. Trimming removed 6 bases from V and 5 bases from J, with 8 bases in between. For the CDR3, the DNA is TGCAGCGTGACGGGGGACGAGCAGTACTTC. This gives the protein CSVTGDEQYF.

This clonotype was seen repeatedly, ten times or more. This chain uses TRBV11-2 with TRBJ2-1; D possibly uses TRBD1 or TRBD2 (6 bases each). The V and J ends lost 2 bases and 6 bases respectively, with 17 bases between them. Germline V gene lookup returns CDR1 SGHAT and CDR2 FQNNGV. This CDR3 contains 16 residues. The CDR3 DNA follows: TGTGCCAGCAGCTTATTGGGGGGCCAAGGGGGCAATGAGCAGTTCTTC. Translating it yields CASSLLGGQGGNEQFF. The complete variable domain, with remaining parts taken from reference TRBV11-2 and TRBJ2-1, reads EAGVAQSPRYKIIEKRQSVAFWCNPISGHATLYWYQQILGQGPKLLIQFQNNGVVDDSQLPKDRFSAERLKGVDSTLKIQPAKLEDSAVYLCASSLLGGQGGNEQFFGPGTRLTVL.

This clonotype was seen ten or more times. The chain recombines TRBV28 with TRBJ2-5; D is possibly TRBD1 or TRBD2 (6 bases each). This CDR3 comprises 15 residues. Trimming removed 5 bases at V and 4 bases at J, with 17 bases between. Germline assignment: CDR1 MDHEN and CDR2 SYDVKM. CDR3 coding DNA: TGTGCCAGCAGTCTTCCGGGGGCTGGGGGAGAGACCCAGTACTTC. Protein sequence: CASSLPGAGGETQYF.

Many counts were recorded for this clonotype. V usage is TRBV24-1 and J usage is TRBJ2-7, with a weak D call TRBD1 (6 bases). Between the trimmed V and J ends, which lost 2 bases and 5 bases, there was a span of 15 bases. The CDR3 runs 15 residues. Germline V CDR1 and CDR2: KGHDR, SFDVKD. Here the CDR3 DNA reads TGTGCCACCAGTGATTCACACAGGGTAAGAAACGAGCAGTACTTC. Translated: CATSDSHRVRNEQYF.

This clonotype appeared many times. This chain uses TRBV2 with TRBJ1-1, with 7 bases matching TRBD1. CDR3 length equals 14 residues. Per the germline V gene, CDR1 is SNHLY and CDR2 is FYNNEI. Unmatched junction bases numbered 5, after V lost 4 bases and J lost 3 bases. The CDR3 DNA sequence: TGTGCCAGCAGTGCCCTAACAGGGGACACTGAAGCTTTCTTT. Residues: CASSALTGDTEAFF.

This clonotype was detected many times. V and J are TRBV11-2 and TRBJ2-2; D is perhaps TRBD1 or TRBD2 (6 bases each). The CDR3 is 16 residues long. Germline V gene sequence: CDR1 SGHAT, CDR2 FQNNGV. Trimming left V 3 bases short and J 2 bases short, with 13 bases between. The CDR3 spells CASSLLHGGNTGELFF. CDR3 bases: TGTGCCAGCAGCTTGTTACACGGGGGCAACACCGGGGAGCTGTTTTTT.

This clonotype is classed as medium-sized. The chain is built from TRBV27 and TRBJ1-6; D is perhaps TRBD1 (5 bases). V lost 4 bases and J 3 bases, leaving 7 bases between the germline ends. CDR1 and CDR2 from the germline V gene are MNHEY and SMNVEV (reference sequence). This CDR3 has 14 amino acids. The CDR3 reads CASSWGYYNSPLHF. CDR3 nucleotide sequence: TGTGCCAGCAGTTGGGGGTACTATAATTCACCCCTCCACTTT.

This clonotype was detected ten times or more. This chain uses TRBV24-1 with TRBJ2-1; D call uncertain. Trimming took off 1 base at V and 7 bases at J, with 16 bases between the two ends. From germline, CDR1 is KGHDR and CDR2 SFDVKD. This CDR3 comprises 16 residues. The CDR3: CATSDFGTTAHNEQFF. CDR3 DNA sequence: TGTGCCACCAGTGATTTCGGCACTACGGCCCATAATGAGCAGTTCTTC.

This clonotype was seen at least ten times. The gene calls are TRBV10-3 and TRBJ2-2, with TRBD1 identical over 10 bases. Germline loops: CDR1 ENHRY, CDR2 SYGVKD. V lost 6 bases and J lost 5; bases outside the gene matches: 6. The CDR3 spans 15 residues. The CDR3 is CAISPGQGKTGELFF. CDR3 sequence (DNA): TGTGCCATCAGCCCGGGACAGGGGAAGACCGGGGAGCTGTTTTTT.

This clonotype was recorded many times. This rearrangement joins TRBV4-1 to TRBJ2-7; D call uncertain. The germline V gene encodes CDR1 MGHRA and CDR2 YSYEKL. V lost 1 base and J 3 bases, leaving 7 bases between the germline ends. The CDR3 contains 13 residues. This CDR3 reads CASSQGLFYEQYF. The CDR3 region has the DNA TGCGCCAGCAGCCAAGGCTTATTCTACGAGCAGTACTTC.

This clonotype was detected many times. The chain links TRBV7-8 to TRBJ2-3; D uncertain. Germline CDR1 and CDR2: SGHVS and FQNEAQ. The CDR3 length is 15 residues. Trimming cost V 2 bases and J 4 bases, with 13 bases left between them. CDR3 sequence: CASSLQPRGADTQYF. Written as DNA, the CDR3 is TGTGCCAGCAGCTTACAGCCGCGCGGTGCAGATACGCAGTATTTT.

This clonotype was counted between two and nine times. The V and J genes are TRBV27 and TRBJ2-5, with a tentative D call TRBD1 (6 bases). CDR1 and CDR2 (germline): MNHEY, SMNVEV (reference sequence). This CDR3 is 14 amino acids long. The V and J ends lost 5 bases and 5 bases respectively, with 15 bases between them. The CDR3 is CASSEGMQGETQYF. CDR3 coding DNA: TGTGCCAGCAGTGAGGGGATGCAGGGGGAGACCCAGTACTTC.